Listed below are T cell receptor beta chains from one sample, sequenced in a study of blood T cell repertoires in COVID-19. Sequencing used immunoSEQ multiplex PCR; TCRdb keeps in-frame clones, though not all of them. This sample has around 110,000 clones, with less than 90% found just once. The material sequenced was peripheral blood. The origin of the receptors is a young man with acute or convalescent COVID-19. CDR3s include the opening cysteine and the closing phenylalanine or tryptophan. The order of the fields is V gene, CDR3 length, D gene, J gene, CDR3 protein. A D gene is named only where the DNA matches it firmly.

v_gene: TRBV7-2
len: 15
d_gene: TRBD1
j_gene: TRBJ2-7
CDR3aa: CASSLTTGGINEQYF

v_gene: TRBV30
len: 13
d_gene: TRBD1
j_gene: TRBJ1-4
CDR3aa: CALYRGDKEKLFF

v_gene: TRBV19
len: 16
d_gene: -
j_gene: TRBJ1-1
CDR3aa: CASSIGGAIGSTEAFF

v_gene: TRBV11-3
len: 13
d_gene: TRBD2
j_gene: TRBJ2-5
CDR3aa: CASASGPQETQYF

v_gene: TRBV5-5
len: 16
d_gene: TRBD1
j_gene: TRBJ2-5
CDR3aa: CASSFAGTEIRETQYF

v_gene: TRBV2
len: 15
d_gene: TRBD2
j_gene: TRBJ2-4
CDR3aa: CASSAPSGRAVIQYF

v_gene: TRBV5-4
len: 15
d_gene: -
j_gene: TRBJ1-2
CDR3aa: CASSLRMTGNYGYTF

v_gene: TRBV19
len: 14
d_gene: -
j_gene: TRBJ1-1
CDR3aa: CASSIEGHYTEAFF

v_gene: TRBV11-2
len: 22
d_gene: -
j_gene: TRBJ2-6
CDR3aa: CASSPGGIFGPAAPSGANVLTF

v_gene: TRBV5-6
len: 13
d_gene: -
j_gene: TRBJ1-2
CDR3aa: CASSRGTSHGYTF

v_gene: TRBV27
len: 15
d_gene: TRBD1
j_gene: TRBJ2-7
CDR3aa: CASSRTGAGPYEQYF

v_gene: TRBV6-5
len: 13
d_gene: -
j_gene: TRBJ1-2
CDR3aa: CASPTPRQDGYTF